These 14 T cell receptor beta chains originate from one sample sequenced in a study of OX40 agonist ivuxolimab in advanced cancers. Data came from immunoSEQ multiplex PCR; TCRdb stores just in-frame clones and leaves some out. The table records fewer than 70,000 clones, about nine tenths of them present only once. The material sequenced was CD4+ or CD8+ T cells sorted from blood, taken in a trial of the OX40 agonist ivuxolimab. Every receptor here comes from an adult with an advanced solid tumor such as melanoma, head and neck, liver or kidney cancer.

CDR3 residues: CASSFGRDDEQFF. The DNA of the CDR3 is TGTGCCAGCAGCTTCGGACGGGACGATGAGCAGTTCTTC. The V gene is TRBV7-9, the J gene TRBJ2-1; D possibly matches TRBD1 or TRBD2 (5 bases each). The CDR3 runs 13 residues. Looked up from germline, CDR1 is SEHNR and CDR2 is FQNEAQ (reference sequence). Trimming stripped 3 bases from V and 8 bases from J, with 11 bases between.

This chain uses TRBV5-1 with TRBJ2-7; 8 nucleotides line up with TRBD1. Germline CDR1 reads SGHRS; CDR2 reads YFSETQ. The V gene end was trimmed by 5 bases and the J gene end by 3 bases; junction bases not matched to a gene: 4. The CDR3 covers 13 residues. As DNA, the CDR3 is TGCGCCAGCAGTCCAGGGGGCATCTACGAGCAGTACTTC. Translating it yields CASSPGGIYEQYF.

As for this clone: A read error may produce the germline difference seen at one junction end. CDR3 region: CASSEWTGRGNTETFF. In nucleotides, the CDR3 is TGTGCCAGCAGTGAATGGACAGGGCGAGGGAACACTGAAACTTTCTTT. The chain combines TRBV6-1 with TRBJ1-1; TRBD1 agrees at 8 bases. Germline CDR1 MNHNS, CDR2 SASEGT. The CDR3 sequence is 16 residues long.

This chain uses TRBV19 with TRBJ2-3; D possibly matches TRBD1 or TRBD2 (7 bases each). V lost 5 bases and J lost 0, with 15 bases in between. The CDR3 is 16 residues long. The V gene's germline CDR1 is LNHDA and CDR2 SQIVND (reference sequence). The CDR3: CASSSDREGSTDTQYF. The CDR3 DNA follows: TGTGCCAGTAGTTCCGACAGGGAGGGAAGCACAGATACGCAGTATTTT.

V gene TRBV7-9 combines with J gene TRBJ1-3, with a tentative D call TRBD1 (5 bases). The CDR3 is made up of 18 amino acids. Germline loops: CDR1 SEHNR, CDR2 FQNEAQ (reference sequence). Trimming removed 0 bases at V and 1 base at J, with 16 bases between. CDR3 nucleotide sequence: TGTGCCAGCAGCTTAGCGTATCCCGAAGACAGTTCTGGAAACACCATATATTTT. It specifies CASSLAYPEDSSGNTIYF.

This clone was detected only a few times. V is TRBV4-3 and J is TRBJ2-2; the match to TRBD2 covers 12 bases. The germline V gene encodes CDR1 LGHNA and CDR2 YSLEER. V shed 0 bases, J shed 6 bases, and the junction held 5 bases outside the gene matches. The CDR3 spans 17 residues. The CDR3 loop reads CASSQDRRLAGAGELFF. The CDR3 DNA reads as TGCGCCAGCAGCCAAGACCGCCGACTAGCGGGGGCCGGGGAGCTGTTTTTT.

The rearrangement uses TRBV7-2 and TRBJ2-1; tentative D call: TRBD2 (6 bases). This CDR3 comprises 15 residues. V lost 6 bases to trimming and J lost 0 bases, with 12 bases between them. Germline V gene data show CDR1 as SGHTA and CDR2 as FQGNSA. The CDR3 sequence is CASSTLRGSYNEQFF. The CDR3 DNA is TGTGCCAGCAGTACACTGCGGGGCTCCTACAATGAGCAGTTCTTC.

The J gene is TRBJ2-2, the V gene TRBV9, with D hard to call. V was trimmed by 2 bases and J by 4 bases, leaving 9 bases between them. CDR3 length equals 14 residues. The germline CDR1 and CDR2 sequences are SGDLS and YYNGEE. The CDR3 region has the DNA TGTGCCAGCAGCGTTTTTTCAGGCACCGGGGAGCTGTTTTTT. Its translation: CASSVFSGTGELFF.

This clone was seen just once. The CDR3 nucleotides read TGTGCCAGCAGTCCCCATAAGGGTCCCGGGGAGACCCAGTACTTC. It is translated as CASSPHKGPGETQYF. V usage is TRBV6-1 and J usage is TRBJ2-5; D gene uncertain. Trimming stripped 5 bases from V and 5 bases from J, with 18 bases between. The CDR3 contains 15 residues. Germline V lookup: CDR1 MNHNS, CDR2 SASEGT.

The chain employs TRBV7-3 and TRBJ2-3; 11 bases are shared with TRBD2. CDR1 and CDR2 (germline): SGHTA, FQGTGA. The CDR3 has 22 residues. J gave up 0 bases and V 5 bases, and 22 bases lay outside the gene matches. DNA for the CDR3: TGTGCCAGCAGCCGGGCTAGCGGGAGGACCATTTTTCATTTGCTCAGCACAGATACGCAGTATTTT. This sequence encodes CASSRASGRTIFHLLSTDTQYF.

This chain links TRBV7-9 with TRBJ2-7; the match to TRBD1 covers 10 bases. The CDR3 totals 17 residues. With V trimmed by 0 bases and J by 0 bases, 5 bases remained unmatched. CDR1 is SEHNR and CDR2 is FQNEAQ in the germline V gene (reference sequence). Written as DNA, the CDR3 is TGTGCCAGCAGCTTAGCGCAAGGGACAGGGGACTCCTACGAGCAGTACTTC. Protein: CASSLAQGTGDSYEQYF. The complete variable domain, with remaining parts taken from reference TRBV7-9 and TRBJ2-7, reads DTGVSQNPRHKITKRGQNVTFRCDPISEHNRLYWYRQTLGQGPEFLTYFQNEAQLEKSRLLSDRFSAERPKGSFSTLEIQRTEQGDSAMYLCASSLAQGTGDSYEQYFGPGTRLTVT.

The chain couples TRBV7-3 to TRBJ1-2, with D perhaps TRBD1 (5 bases). V lost 0 bases, J lost 0 bases, and 14 bases lay in between. CDR3 length equals 17 residues. Germline assignment: CDR1 SGHTA and CDR2 FQGTGA. As DNA, the CDR3 is TGTGCCAGCAGCTTAACGGGCTTCGGGGGAGCTAACTATGGCTACACCTTC. Translation: CASSLTGFGGANYGYTF.

The rearrangement links TRBV27 to TRBJ2-3; D uncertain. Germline lookup yields CDR1 MNHEY and CDR2 SMNVEV (reference sequence). Trimming shortened V by 5 bases and J by 6 bases, and 9 bases separated the two germline ends. This CDR3 contains 12 residues. This chain's CDR3 is CASSLDLDTQYF. CDR3 DNA sequence: TGTGCCAGCAGTCTCGACCTGGATACGCAGTATTTT.

This sequence joins TRBV6-6 and TRBJ1-4, with D tentatively TRBD1 (5 bases). V lost 5 bases and J 5 bases, leaving 18 bases between the germline ends. The length of the CDR3 is 16 residues. Germline lookup yields CDR1 MNHNY and CDR2 SVGAGI (reference sequence). The CDR3 region is CASSSFSGGENEKLFF. CDR3 in DNA: TGTGCCAGCAGTAGTTTTTCCGGGGGGGAGAATGAAAAACTGTTTTTT.